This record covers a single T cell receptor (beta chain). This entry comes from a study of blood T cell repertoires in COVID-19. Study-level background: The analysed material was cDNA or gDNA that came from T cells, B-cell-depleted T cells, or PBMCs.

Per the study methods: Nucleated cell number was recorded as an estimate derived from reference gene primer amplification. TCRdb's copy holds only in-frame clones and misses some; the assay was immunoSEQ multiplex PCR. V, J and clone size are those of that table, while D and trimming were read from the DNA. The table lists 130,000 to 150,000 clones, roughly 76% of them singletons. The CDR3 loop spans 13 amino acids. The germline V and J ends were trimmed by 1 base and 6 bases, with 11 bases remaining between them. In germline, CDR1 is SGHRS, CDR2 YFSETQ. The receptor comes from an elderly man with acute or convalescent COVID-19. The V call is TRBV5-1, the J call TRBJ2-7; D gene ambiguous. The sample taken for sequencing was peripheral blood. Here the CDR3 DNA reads TGCGCCAGCAGCTTGATTGAGTTTGGCGAGCAGTACTTC. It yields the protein CASSLIEFGEQYF.